The sequence of this T cell receptor beta chain was determined in a study of cytomegalovirus exposure and HLA in healthy donors. Across the study: Genotyping of 400 or so donors showed that roughly 83% belonged to the Caucasian-associated ancestry cluster.

In regard to this clone: Its antigen is as yet unknown.

Study-wide results and limits: DRB1 showed the most TCR associations and HLA-C the fewest in a later analysis, as rates varied by HLA locus.

The PCR used 60 Vbeta and 13 Jbeta primers. Clones were read by immunoSEQ multiplex PCR, and TCRdb kept only the in-frame ones, dropping some. Found here are approximately 200,000 clones, roughly three quarters of them singletons; the top ten hold less than 2%. The CDR3 contains 15 residues. The V gene's germline CDR1 is SEHNR and CDR2 FQNEAQ (reference sequence). V gave up 1 base and J gave up 4 bases; unmatched junction bases: 4. The rearrangement links TRBV7-9 to TRBJ2-3; the match to TRBD1 covers 8 bases. This receptor was obtained from a woman younger than 35 in good health and CMV-seronegative. Sequencing used PBMCs. Here the CDR3 reads CASSLGQGKSDTQYF. The CDR3 nucleotides are TGTGCCAGCAGCTTAGGACAGGGGAAATCAGATACGCAGTATTTT.